Each of the 26 T cell receptor beta chains below was sequenced from the same sample in a study of T cell responses to AZD1222 COVID-19 vaccine (dated by TCRdb to 2020 to 2022). The time point tag for this specimen amounts to: about 28 days (+/-7) after the second vaccine dose. The library was prepared using the immunoSEQ multiplex PCR assay. What TCRdb holds here is the immuneACCESS table cut down to in-frame rearrangements. Part of the clones is not present; checked against another copy, under half of the missing clones reflect an unresolved V gene, and the others are unexplained. The sample has some 200,000 clones on record, just over 90% of them singletons. The ten largest clones capture around 1.6% of the sample. The specimen comprised peripheral blood, sampled 28 days after the second AZD1222 dose. The receptor source for this set is an adult who received the AZD1222 COVID-19 vaccine.

This clone was picked up one time. The rearrangement links TRBV18 to TRBJ2-7; 8 nucleotides match TRBD1. V was pared by 4 bases and J by 0 bases, with 8 bases of the junction left unmatched. This CDR3 has 16 amino acids. The germline V gene encodes CDR1 KGHSH and CDR2 LQKENI. The CDR3 nucleotides read TGTGCCAGCTCACAAAATGGACAGGGTTTCTCCTACGAGCAGTACTTC. It yields the protein CASSQNGQGFSYEQYF.

The CDR3 protein is CASSPLSYNEQFF. As DNA, the CDR3 is TGCGCCAGCAGCCCGCTATCCTACAATGAGCAGTTCTTC. The chain is built from TRBV5-1 and TRBJ2-1; D is ambiguous. There are 13 residues in the CDR3. CDR1 is SGHRS, CDR2 YFSETQ, per germline. The V end was cut by 4 bases, the J end by 1 base, with 6 bases between. Full variable domain (outside the CDR3, taken from reference TRBV5-1 and TRBJ2-1): KAGVTQTPRYLIKTRGQQVTLSCSPISGHRSVSWYQQTPGQGLQFLFEYFSETQRNKGNFPGRFSGRQFSNSRSEMNVSTLELGDSALYLCASSPLSYNEQFFGPGTRLTVL.

This sequence joins TRBV3-1 (or the pseudogene TRBV3-2) and TRBJ2-7; 13 bases line up with TRBD2. Per germline, CDR1 LGHDT and CDR2 YNNKEL (reference sequence). This CDR3 contains 20 residues. J lost 2 bases, V lost 5 bases, and 18 bases had no gene match. CDR3 amino acids: CASSSGLAGTGRWKTYEQYF. CDR3 coding DNA: TGTGCCAGCAGCTCGGGACTAGCGGGAACCGGCAGGTGGAAAACCTACGAGCAGTACTTC.

This clone was found a few times. The chain combines TRBV5-1 with TRBJ2-3, with 9 bases matching TRBD2. CDR3 length: 16 residues. V lost 8 bases to trimming and J lost 0 bases; unmatched junction nucleotides: 10. Germline assignment: CDR1 SGHRS and CDR2 YFSETQ. The DNA for the CDR3 is TGCGCCAGTACGGGTCCTAGCGGGGCTAGCACAGATACGCAGTATTTT. Amino acid sequence: CASTGPSGASTDTQYF.

The rearrangement uses TRBV11-2 and TRBJ2-1; 9 bases are shared with TRBD2. This CDR3 has 15 amino acids. Germline V gene data show CDR1 as SGHAT and CDR2 as FQNNGV. The trim removed 3 bases at V and 9 bases at J, leaving 9 bases unmatched. CDR3 residues: CASSLASGIGAEQFF. The CDR3 coding sequence is TGTGCCAGCAGCTTGGCTAGCGGGATTGGAGCTGAGCAGTTCTTC.

This rearrangement joins TRBV7-2 to TRBJ2-2, with D perhaps matching TRBD1 (5 bases). The CDR3 runs 15 residues. The germline V gene has CDR1 SGHTA and CDR2 FQGNSA. Trimming cost V 3 bases and J 8 bases, with 16 bases left between them. CDR3 bases: TGTGCCAGCAGCTTCGACAGACCCTTTAAGGGGGAGCTGTTTTTT. Translation: CASSFDRPFKGELFF. Complete variable domain (other parts from reference TRBV7-2 and TRBJ2-2): GAGVSQSPSNKVTEKGKDVELRCDPISGHTALYWYRQSLGQGLEFLIYFQGNSAPDKSGLPSDRFSAERTGGSVSTLTIQRTQQEDSAVYLCASSFDRPFKGELFFGEGSRLTVL.

The chain links TRBV9 to TRBJ2-3; TRBD2 aligns across 9 bases. The CDR3 totals 14 residues. J gave up 4 bases and V 2 bases, and 2 bases lay outside the gene matches. Germline V gene sequence: CDR1 SGDLS, CDR2 YYNGEE. The CDR3: CASSVLAGSDTQYF. CDR3 in DNA: TGTGCCAGCAGCGTTCTAGCGGGGTCAGATACGCAGTATTTT.

CDR3: CASSQEGLVNYGYTF. CDR3 nucleotide sequence: TGTGCCAGCAGCCAAGAGGGACTCGTGAACTATGGCTACACCTTC. The rearrangement links TRBV3-1 (or the pseudogene TRBV3-2) to TRBJ1-2, with D possibly matching TRBD1 (5 bases). V was shortened by 0 bases and J by 2 bases, with 10 bases between the two germline ends. This CDR3 is built from 15 residues. Germline assignment: CDR1 LGHDT and CDR2 YNNKEL (reference sequence).

This clone was counted a single time. This chain uses TRBV12-3 or TRBV12-4 with TRBJ1-2; D gene ambiguous. This CDR3 is 13 amino acids long. The V end lost 3 bases, the J end lost 3 bases, and 8 bases lay between the germline ends. The CDR3 protein is CASSFAAHYGYTF. The CDR3 DNA reads as TGTGCCAGCAGTTTCGCAGCTCACTATGGCTACACCTTC.

This sequence joins TRBV4-2 and TRBJ1-1; 7 bases fit TRBD1. Germline trimming cut 4 bases from V and 2 bases from J; bases unmatched to any gene: 10. CDR1 and CDR2 (germline): LGHNA, YNFKEQ. The CDR3 length is 16 residues. CDR3 bases: TGTGCCAGCAGCCGCCAGTTGGGACAGACTAACACTGAAGCTTTCTTT. It translates to CASSRQLGQTNTEAFF.

V usage is TRBV19 and J usage is TRBJ1-1; D is ambiguous. Trimming shortened V by 5 bases and J by 0 bases, and 13 bases separated the two germline ends. CDR1 is LNHDA, CDR2 SQIVND, per germline (reference sequence). This CDR3 is built from 15 residues. In DNA, the CDR3 is TGTGCCAGTAGTTTGATGGGGATCATGAACACTGAAGCTTTCTTT. Translation gives CASSLMGIMNTEAFF.

The chain couples TRBV6-5 to TRBJ2-7; 8 bases line up with TRBD1. Germline V lookup: CDR1 MNHEY, CDR2 SVGAGI. The CDR3 has 14 amino acids. Trimming removed 0 bases from V and 7 bases from J; junction bases left unmatched: 5. CDR3 in amino acids: CASSYSGRGREQYF. The CDR3 bases are TGTGCCAGCAGTTACTCGGGCAGGGGGCGGGAGCAGTACTTC.

The chain uses TRBV7-3 and TRBJ2-2; 7 bases are a match to TRBD1. The J segment lost 6 bases and the V segment lost 0 bases, leaving 7 bases of the junction unmatched. CDR3 length: 16 amino acids. Germline CDR1 is SGHTA and CDR2 is FQGTGA. The CDR3 DNA reads as TGTGCCAGCAGCTTAACTAGAACAGGGGATGCCGGGGAGCTGTTTTTT. Its translation: CASSLTRTGDAGELFF.

V usage is TRBV20-1 and J usage is TRBJ2-5, with D unclear. CDR1 is DFQATT and CDR2 is SNEGSKA in the germline V gene (reference sequence). This CDR3 has 13 residues. Trimming shortened V by 3 bases and J by 0 bases, and 8 bases separated the two germline ends. CDR3 sequence reads: CSASGLYQETQYF. The DNA for the CDR3 is TGCAGTGCTAGTGGCCTGTACCAAGAGACCCAGTACTTC.

CDR3 sequence: CASSQETQTSGNTIYF. The CDR3 region has the DNA TGTGCCAGCAGCCAAGAGACCCAGACCTCTGGAAACACCATATATTTT. The V gene is TRBV3-1 (or the pseudogene TRBV3-2), the J gene TRBJ1-3; no reliable D call. The CDR3 has 16 residues. V was clipped by 0 bases and J by 0 bases, with 9 bases between them. Germline loops: CDR1 LGHDT, CDR2 YNNKEL (reference sequence).

The rearrangement uses TRBV30 and TRBJ1-4; 8 positions agree with TRBD1. The CDR3 covers 12 residues. V dropped 4 bases and J dropped 12; count of bases not matched to a gene: 7. Germline lookup yields CDR1 GTSNPN and CDR2 SVGIG (reference sequence). The CDR3 coding sequence is TGTGCCTGGAAATCTGACAGGGGAGAACTGTTTTTT. Residues: CAWKSDRGELFF.

The chain is built from TRBV18 and TRBJ1-5; 7 bases match TRBD1. The germline V gene has CDR1 KGHSH and CDR2 LQKENI. With V trimmed by 5 bases and J by 3 bases, 7 bases remained unmatched. The CDR3 length is 15 residues. The CDR3 DNA sequence: TGTGCCAGCTCAGCAACAGGGGCTGTCAATCAGCCCCAGCATTTT. It encodes CASSATGAVNQPQHF.

This clone occurred once. J is TRBJ1-1 and V is TRBV9, with D unclear. Germline V gene lookup returns CDR1 SGDLS and CDR2 YYNGEE. Trimming left V 1 base short and J 2 bases short, with 6 bases between. CDR3 size: 13 residues. CDR3 sequence reads: CASSVLTNTEAFF. DNA of the CDR3: TGTGCCAGCAGCGTATTAACTAACACTGAAGCTTTCTTT.

V and J are TRBV7-9 and TRBJ1-6, with D perhaps TRBD1 (6 bases). Germline V lookup: CDR1 SEHNR, CDR2 FQNEAQ (reference sequence). V lost 5 bases and J 6 bases, leaving 14 bases between the germline ends. CDR3 length: 15 residues. In nucleotides, the CDR3 is TGTGCCAGCAGCATCTCGGGGGCGATTAATTCACCCCTCCACTTT. It is translated as CASSISGAINSPLHF.

The chain has TRBV19 and TRBJ1-1, with D possibly matching TRBD1 (5 bases). Per the germline V gene, CDR1 is LNHDA and CDR2 is SQIVND (reference sequence). The V gene lost 4 bases and the J gene lost 10 bases, with 13 bases spanning the gap. The CDR3 contains 12 residues. The CDR3 loop is CASSTQGRGAFF. CDR3 coding DNA: TGTGCCAGTAGTACCCAGGGACGGGGAGCTTTCTTT.

The CDR3 is CASSSTGTVPYGYTF. The CDR3 nucleotides are TGTGCCAGTAGTAGCACCGGGACCGTCCCCTATGGCTACACCTTC. V and J are TRBV19 and TRBJ1-2, with D possibly being TRBD1 (5 bases). V dropped 4 bases and J dropped 4 bases, with 16 bases sitting between them. CDR3 length equals 15 residues. Germline values: CDR1 LNHDA, CDR2 SQIVND (reference sequence).

This sequence joins TRBV30 and TRBJ1-6, with D perhaps matching TRBD1 (5 bases). Germline CDR1 is GTSNPN and CDR2 is SVGIG (reference sequence). Trimming cost V 3 bases and J 0 bases, with 6 bases left between them. The CDR3 totals 14 residues. CDR3 amino acids: CAWRGGSYNSPLHF. The CDR3 DNA reads TGTGCCTGGAGGGGGGGCTCCTATAATTCACCCCTCCACTTT. The full variable domain, rest sourced from reference TRBV30 and TRBJ1-6, is SQTIHQWPATLVQPVGSPLSLECTVEGTSNPNLYWYRQAAGRGLQLLFYSVGIGQISSEVPQNLSASRPQDRQFILSSKKLLLSDSGFYLCAWRGGSYNSPLHFGNGTRLTVT.

The rearrangement joins TRBV18 to TRBJ2-2; 7 nucleotides match TRBD2. This CDR3 comprises 15 residues. Germline lookup yields CDR1 KGHSH and CDR2 LQKENI. J was trimmed by 1 base and V by 1 base; bases with no gene match: 0. CDR3 nucleotides: TGTGCCAGCTCACCACTAGCGGGGAACACCGGGGAGCTGTTTTTT. It encodes CASSPLAGNTGELFF.

This clone has a single count. This chain joins TRBV29-1 and TRBJ1-1; 7 nucleotides match TRBD1. Trimming at V came to 4 bases and at J to 3 bases, leaving 2 bases not matched to a gene. The CDR3 contains 12 residues. Per germline, CDR1 SQVTM and CDR2 ANQGSEA. The CDR3 region has the DNA TGCAGCGTTGGGGGACAGTACACTGAAGCTTTCTTT. This encodes CSVGGQYTEAFF. The whole variable domain, remainder taken from reference TRBV29-1 and TRBJ1-1, is SAVISQKPSRDICQRGTSLTIQCQVDSQVTMMFWYRQQPGQSLTLIATANQGSEATYESGFVIDKFPISRPNLTFSTLTVSNMSPEDSSIYLCSVGGQYTEAFFGQGTRLTVV.

This clone was detected only once. This chain uses TRBV5-1 with TRBJ2-3; D gene uncertain. CDR1 SGHRS and CDR2 YFSETQ come from the germline V gene. The CDR3 length is 12 residues. V gave up 2 bases and J gave up 6 bases, with 7 bases separating them. The DNA of the CDR3 is TGCGCCAGCAGCTTACTAACTGATACGCAGTATTTT. Translating it yields CASSLLTDTQYF. The full variable domain, rest sourced from reference TRBV5-1 and TRBJ2-3, is KAGVTQTPRYLIKTRGQQVTLSCSPISGHRSVSWYQQTPGQGLQFLFEYFSETQRNKGNFPGRFSGRQFSNSRSEMNVSTLELGDSALYLCASSLLTDTQYFGPGTRLTVL.

The chain recombines TRBV2 with TRBJ1-6; D is uncertain. Trimming pared 4 bases from V and 7 bases from J, leaving 14 bases between. Germline CDR1 and CDR2: SNHLY and FYNNEI. The CDR3 totals 15 residues. CDR3 residues: CASSARRSKNSPLHF. CDR3 nucleotide sequence: TGTGCCAGCAGTGCCCGCCGGTCCAAAAATTCACCCCTCCACTTT.